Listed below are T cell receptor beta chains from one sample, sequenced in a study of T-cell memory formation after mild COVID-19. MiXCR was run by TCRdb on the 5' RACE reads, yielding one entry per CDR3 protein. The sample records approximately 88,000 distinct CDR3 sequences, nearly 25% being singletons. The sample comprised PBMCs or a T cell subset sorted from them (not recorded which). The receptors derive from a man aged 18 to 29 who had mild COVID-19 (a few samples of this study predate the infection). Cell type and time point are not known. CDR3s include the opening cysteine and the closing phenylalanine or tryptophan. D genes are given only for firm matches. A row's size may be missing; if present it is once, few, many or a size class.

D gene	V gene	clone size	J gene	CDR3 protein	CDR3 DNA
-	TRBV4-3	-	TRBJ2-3	CASSRGPVADTQYF	TGCGCCAGCAGCCGAGGACCGGTGGCTGATACGCAGTATTTT
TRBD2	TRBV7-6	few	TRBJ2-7	CASSLSLAGGDEQYF	TGTGCCAGCAGCTTAAGCCTAGCGGGGGGCGACGAGCAGTACTTC
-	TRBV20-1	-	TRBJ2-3	CSAPDPASTDTQYF	TGCAGTGCTCCCGACCCGGCTAGCACAGATACGCAGTATTTT
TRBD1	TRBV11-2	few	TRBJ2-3	CASSSWDRGPDTQYF	TGTGCCAGCAGCTCGTGGGACAGGGGTCCGGATACGCAGTATTTT
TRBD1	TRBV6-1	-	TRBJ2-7	CASSATGDYEQYF	TGTGCCAGCTCGGCGACAGGGGACTACGAGCAGTACTTC
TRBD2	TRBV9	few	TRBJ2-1	CASSVEGGGANEQFF	TGTGCCAGCAGCGTAGAGGGCGGGGGGGCTAATGAGCAGTTCTTC
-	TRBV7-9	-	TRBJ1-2	CASSWTEAGGGYTF	TGTGCCAGCAGCTGGACGGAAGCGGGCGGCGGCTACACCTTC
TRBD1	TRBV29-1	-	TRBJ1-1	CSVPGTDNTEAFF	TGCAGCGTTCCCGGGACAGACAACACTGAAGCTTTCTTT
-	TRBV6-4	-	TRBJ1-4	CASRWGFEKLFF	TGTGCCAGCAGATGGGGGTTTGAAAAACTGTTTTTT
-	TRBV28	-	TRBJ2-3	CASSSRGLFTDTQYF	TGTGCCAGCAGTTCTCGGGGGCTTTTCACAGATACGCAGTATTTT
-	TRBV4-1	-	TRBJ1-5	CASSHRSVSNQPQHF	TGCGCCAGCAGCCACCGCTCGGTGAGCAATCAGCCCCAGCATTTT
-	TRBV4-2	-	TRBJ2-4	CASSQDSLAKNIQYF	TGTGCCAGCAGCCAAGACAGTCTAGCCAAAAACATTCAGTACTTC
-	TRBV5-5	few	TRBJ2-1	CASSSSGTSYNEQFF	TGTGCCAGCAGCTCGTCAGGGACCTCCTACAATGAGCAGTTCTTC
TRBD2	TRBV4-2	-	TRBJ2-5	CASSQGGGVQETQYF	TGTGCCAGCAGCCAAGGGGGGGGAGTCCAAGAGACCCAGTACTTC
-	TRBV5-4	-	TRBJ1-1	CASSVNTEAFF	TGTGCCAGCAGCGTGAACACTGAAGCTTTCTTT
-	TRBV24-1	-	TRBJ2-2	CATSDYRPTGELFF	TGTGCCACCAGTGATTACAGGCCCACCGGGGAGCTGTTTTTT
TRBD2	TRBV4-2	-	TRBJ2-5	CASSQLSGDQETQYF	TGTGCCAGCAGCCAACTTAGCGGGGACCAAGAGACCCAGTACTTC
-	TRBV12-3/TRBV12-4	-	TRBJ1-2	CASSRLDLRCTF	TGTGCCAGCAGCCGCCTTGACTTGAGGTGCACCTTC
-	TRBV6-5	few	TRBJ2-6	CATGENSGANVLTF	TGTGCCACCGGTGAGAACTCTGGGGCCAACGTCCTGACTTTC
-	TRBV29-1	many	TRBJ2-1	CSARERSYYNEQFF	TGCAGCGCCAGAGAGCGGAGTTACTACAATGAGCAGTTCTTC
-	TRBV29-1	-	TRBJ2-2	CSVASNTGELFF	TGCAGCGTTGCCTCCAACACCGGGGAGCTGTTTTTT
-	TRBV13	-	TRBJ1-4	CASSPRRSSREEKLFF	TGTGCCAGCAGCCCGAGGCGGTCCTCCAGGGAGGAAAAACTGTTTTTT
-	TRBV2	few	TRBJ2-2	CASSDERWNTGELFF	TGTGCCAGCAGTGACGAGCGGTGGAACACCGGGGAGCTGTTTTTT
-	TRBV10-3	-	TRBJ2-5	CAISVGQNQETQYF	TGTGCCATCAGTGTCGGACAAAACCAAGAGACCCAGTACTTC
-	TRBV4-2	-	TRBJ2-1	CASSQGTGRNEQFF	TGTGCCAGCAGCCAAGGGACGGGGCGAAATGAGCAGTTCTTC
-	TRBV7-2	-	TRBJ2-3	CASSLDPSDTQYF	TGTGCCAGCAGCTTAGACCCCTCCGATACGCAGTATTTT
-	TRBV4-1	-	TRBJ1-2	CASSPLGTNNYGYTF	TGCGCCAGCAGTCCACTGGGAACGAATAACTATGGCTACACCTTC
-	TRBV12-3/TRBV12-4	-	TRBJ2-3	CASSPSDTQYF	TGTGCCAGCAGTCCGTCAGATACGCAGTATTTT
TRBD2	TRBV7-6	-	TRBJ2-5	CASSRLAGGGETQYF	TGTGCCAGCAGCCGACTAGCGGGGGGAGGTGAGACCCAGTACTTC
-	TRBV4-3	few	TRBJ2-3	CASSSRSGGTDTQYF	TGCGCCAGCAGCTCCAGATCGGGTGGGACAGATACGCAGTATTTT
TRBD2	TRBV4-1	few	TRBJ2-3	CASSQDPAGSTDTQYF	TGCGCCAGCAGCCAAGATCCAGCGGGGAGCACAGATACGCAGTATTTT
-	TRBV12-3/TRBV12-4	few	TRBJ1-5	CASSMRNQPQHF	TGTGCCAGCAGTATGCGCAATCAGCCCCAGCATTTT
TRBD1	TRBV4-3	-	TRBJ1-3	CASSLGRGEAGNTIYF	TGCGCCAGCAGCCTGGGCAGGGGGGAAGCTGGAAACACCATATATTTT
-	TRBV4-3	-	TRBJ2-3	CASSQDKGRWGTDTQYF	TGCGCCAGCAGCCAAGATAAGGGACGGTGGGGCACAGATACGCAGTATTTT
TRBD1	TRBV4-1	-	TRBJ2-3	CASSRGTGRESGTDTQYF	TGCGCCAGCAGCAGGGGGACAGGGCGTGAGTCTGGCACAGATACGCAGTATTTT
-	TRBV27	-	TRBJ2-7	CASSLRQSSSYEQYF	TGTGCCAGCAGTTTAAGACAGAGTAGCTCCTACGAGCAGTACTTC
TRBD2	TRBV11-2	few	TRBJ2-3	CASRISGGLNTDTQYF	TGTGCCAGCAGAATTAGCGGGGGACTTAACACAGATACGCAGTATTTT
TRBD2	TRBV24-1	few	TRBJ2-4	CAKACQSGGLLAKNIQYF	TGTGCCAAAGCATGCCAGAGCGGGGGGTTACTAGCCAAAAACATTCAGTACTTC
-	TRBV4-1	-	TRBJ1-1	CASSSVGVTEALF	TGCGCCAGCAGCTCGGTAGGGGTCACTGAAGCTTTATTT
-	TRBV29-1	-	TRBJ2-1	CSVPARGEQFF	TGCAGCGTCCCCGCCCGGGGAGAGCAGTTCTTC
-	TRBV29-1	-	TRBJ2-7	CSVEVWDPKYEQYF	TGCAGCGTTGAAGTTTGGGATCCAAAATACGAGCAGTACTTC
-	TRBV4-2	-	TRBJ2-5	CASSQGETMIEETQYF	TGTGCCAGCAGCCAAGGCGAGACAATGATAGAGGAGACCCAGTACTTC
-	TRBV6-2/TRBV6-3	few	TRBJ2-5	CASSSFPVGQETQYF	TGTGCCAGCAGTTCCTTCCCTGTGGGACAAGAGACCCAGTACTTC
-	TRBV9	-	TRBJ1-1	CASSDFSRKGGNTEAFF	TGTGCCAGCAGCGACTTTTCCAGGAAAGGCGGGAACACTGAAGCTTTCTTT
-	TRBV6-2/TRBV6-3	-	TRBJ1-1	CASSYGRGAFF	TGTGCCAGCAGTTACGGGAGGGGAGCTTTCTTT
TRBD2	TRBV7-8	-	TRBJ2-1	CASSSMSGVYNEQFF	TGTGCCAGCAGCTCCATGAGCGGGGTCTACAATGAGCAGTTCTTC
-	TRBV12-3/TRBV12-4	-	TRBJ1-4	CASTPALTLGEKLFF	TGTGCCAGCACCCCGGCCCTGACCCTAGGGGAAAAACTGTTTTTT
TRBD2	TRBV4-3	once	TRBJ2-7	CASSQVTGGYEQYF	TGCGCCAGCAGCCAAGTTACGGGGGGCTACGAGCAGTACTTC
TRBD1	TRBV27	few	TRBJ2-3	CASSLGTGCDMCADTQYF	TGTGCCAGCAGTTTAGGGACAGGGTGCGACATGTGTGCGGATACGCAGTATTTT
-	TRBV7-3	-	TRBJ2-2	CASSFYLAPRQAIQNTGELFF	TGTGCCAGCAGCTTCTATCTCGCCCCGAGACAGGCCATACAGAACACCGGGGAGCTGTTTTTT
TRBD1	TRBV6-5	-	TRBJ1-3	CASRPTGGSGNTIYF	TGTGCCAGCCGTCCAACAGGGGGCTCTGGAAACACCATATATTTT
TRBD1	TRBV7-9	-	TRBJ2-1	CASSLLTGYNEQFF	TGTGCCAGCAGCTTGCTGACAGGGTACAATGAGCAGTTCTTC
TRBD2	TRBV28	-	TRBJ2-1	CASSSTVTSGGHPSDNEQFF	TGTGCCAGCAGCTCCACCGTGACTAGCGGGGGACACCCTAGCGACAATGAGCAGTTCTTC
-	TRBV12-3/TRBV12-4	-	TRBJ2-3	CASSPLGTDTQYF	TGTGCCAGCAGCCCCTTGGGCACAGATACGCAGTATTTT
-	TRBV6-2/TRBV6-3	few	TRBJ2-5	CASTLIASGDWETQYF	TGTGCCAGCACCCTCATCGCATCGGGGGACTGGGAGACCCAGTACTTC